Included here is one T cell receptor (beta chain) sequence, with context. CDR1 is MNHEY and CDR2 is SVGAGI in the germline V gene. The V end lost 2 bases, the J end lost 6 bases, and 14 bases lay between the germline ends. The CDR3 totals 16 residues. Using CD45RO/CCR7/CD25/CD127/CD95/CD27, CD4+ naive, central memory, regulatory and stem cell-like memory cells were sorted. Sorted cells reached over 95% purity in every population. The source of the sample is a study of beta chain features in type 1 diabetes. The authors reverse transcribed all of the isolated RNA, so sequencing captured expressed TCRB transcripts. The table came from immunoSEQ multiplex PCR; TCRdb's copy has only in-frame clones and leaves some out. The sample shows hundreds of thousands of clones, roughly 31% of them seen only once.

The rearrangement uses TRBV6-5 and TRBJ2-6; perhaps TRBD1 as D (6 bases). The sequenced material came from naive CD4+ T cells from blood. This TCR came from a man aged 18 to 35 in good health. The CDR3 DNA sequence: TGTGCCAGCAGTTACCCAGGGGCAGGGACGGCCAACGTCCTGACTTTC. This sequence encodes CASSYPGAGTANVLTF.